What follows is one TCR beta chain and its context. The method was immunoSEQ multiplex PCR; TCRdb's version includes in-frame clones alone and lacks a portion of them. The top ten clones hold 2% to 3% of a sample with under 200,000 clones, around 87% of them seen once. Losses at the gene ends were 1 base for V and 10 bases for J; bases not matched to a gene: 13. Germline assignment: CDR1 LGHDT and CDR2 YNNKEL (reference sequence). This CDR3 is built from 17 residues. The data originate from a study of blood T cell repertoires in COVID-19. This clonotype was sampled from a man aged 35-49 years with active or convalescent COVID-19. Sequencing was performed on peripheral blood. The chain links TRBV3-1 (or the pseudogene TRBV3-2) to TRBJ2-1, with 10 bases identical to TRBD1. The CDR3 DNA reads as TGTGCCAGCAGCCAAGTCGCCGGGACAGGGGCCAGGGGGGAGCAGTTCTTC. Its translation: CASSQVAGTGARGEQFF.